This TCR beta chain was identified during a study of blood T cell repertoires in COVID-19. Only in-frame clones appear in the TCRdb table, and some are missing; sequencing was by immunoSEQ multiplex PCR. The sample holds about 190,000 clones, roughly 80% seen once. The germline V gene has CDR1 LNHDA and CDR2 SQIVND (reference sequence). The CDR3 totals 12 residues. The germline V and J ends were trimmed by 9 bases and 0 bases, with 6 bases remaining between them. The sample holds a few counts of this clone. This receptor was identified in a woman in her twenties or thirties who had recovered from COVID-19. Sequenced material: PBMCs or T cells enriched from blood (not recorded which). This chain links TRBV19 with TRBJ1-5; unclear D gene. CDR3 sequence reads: CASRGSNQPQHF. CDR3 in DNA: TGTGCCAGCCGGGGTAGCAATCAGCCCCAGCATTTT.